This T cell receptor beta chain was retrieved from a study of shared clonotypes between healthy human individuals. Assay: immunoSEQ multiplex PCR; the TCRdb copy retains only in-frame clones and omits some. The sample includes a few million clones, around 90% seen only once; the top ten take more than 0.35%. The CDR3 covers 13 residues. Trimming removed 4 bases at V and 4 bases at J, with 8 bases between. Germline V gene data show CDR1 as SNHLY and CDR2 as FYNNEI. The rearrangement uses TRBV2 and TRBJ1-3; TRBD1 is a possible D gene (5 bases). The specimen was naive CD4+ T cells from PBMCs. Subset indicated: CD45RA+ positively selected. This receptor was taken from a man in his late teens or twenties in good health. Some clones in this sample may be carry-over from other donors' samples. The CDR3 DNA follows: TGTGCCAGCAGTGTGGACACCGGAAACACCATATATTTT. It yields the protein CASSVDTGNTIYF.